The 8 T cell receptor beta chains listed next were all sequenced from one sample in a study of control samples from healthy donors and cancer patients. The assay was immunoSEQ multiplex PCR, and TCRdb's table has in-frame clones only and misses some. The repertoire includes about 160,000 clones, 96% of them detected once, and around 0.92% sits in the top ten. The sample consisted of blood. Receptor source: a woman in her 30s in good health.

V gene TRBV5-4 combines with J gene TRBJ2-7; D not resolved. The CDR3 contains 12 residues. Germline lookup yields CDR1 SGHNT and CDR2 YYREEE (reference sequence). Trimming pared 4 bases from V and 7 bases from J, leaving 12 bases between. CDR3 residues: CASSHYLGEQYF. CDR3 nucleotide sequence: TGTGCCAGCAGCCATTATTTGGGAGAGCAGTACTTC.

V usage is TRBV10-3 and J usage is TRBJ1-3; D unclear. Germline lookup yields CDR1 ENHRY and CDR2 SYGVKD. The CDR3 sequence is 12 residues long. Trimming shortened V by 6 bases and J by 9 bases, and 12 bases separated the two germline ends. The CDR3 protein is CAISGPRSTIYF. CDR3 DNA: TGTGCCATCAGCGGACCCAGGTCCACCATATATTTT.

The V gene is TRBV19, the J gene TRBJ1-5, with D unclear. The V gene's germline CDR1 is LNHDA and CDR2 SQIVND (reference sequence). Between the trimmed V and J ends, which lost 3 bases and 3 bases, there was a span of 9 bases. The CDR3 length is 14 residues. The chain's CDR3 is CASSMSQYNQPQHF. CDR3 DNA sequence: TGTGCCAGTAGTATGTCGCAGTACAATCAGCCCCAGCATTTT.

V and J are TRBV5-4 and TRBJ2-1, with TRBD2 matching 11 bases. The J segment lost 1 base and the V segment lost 0 bases, leaving 3 bases of the junction unmatched. The CDR3 extends over 17 amino acids. Germline V gene lookup returns CDR1 SGHNT and CDR2 YYREEE (reference sequence). The CDR3 region is CASSLASGRPSYNEQFF. The CDR3 DNA follows: TGTGCCAGCAGCTTGGCTAGCGGGAGGCCTTCCTACAATGAGCAGTTCTTC. Based on the CDR3 plus reference TRBV5-4 and TRBJ2-1, the full variable domain is ETGVTQSPTHLIKTRGQQVTLRCSSQSGHNTVSWYQQALGQGPQFIFQYYREEENGRGNFPPRFSGLQFPNYSSELNVNALELDDSALYLCASSLASGRPSYNEQFFGPGTRLTVL.

V gene TRBV9 combines with J gene TRBJ2-3; 10 bases align to TRBD1. The germline V gene encodes CDR1 SGDLS and CDR2 YYNGEE. Trimming removed 0 bases from V and 6 bases from J; junction bases left unmatched: 10. CDR3 size: 17 residues. CDR3 DNA sequence: TGTGCCAGCAGCGTAGAGAGGACAGGGGGTTTGGGCGATACGCAGTATTTT. It yields the protein CASSVERTGGLGDTQYF.

The chain is built from TRBV28 and TRBJ1-1; TRBD1 might be the D (5 bases). Germline CDR1 reads MDHEN; CDR2 reads SYDVKM. V lost 3 bases and J 8 bases, leaving 13 bases between the germline ends. The CDR3 runs 13 residues. CDR3 sequence: CASSLAGQEEAFF. CDR3 in DNA: TGTGCCAGCAGTTTGGCGGGGCAGGAAGAAGCTTTCTTT.

The chain recombines TRBV10-3 with TRBJ2-1; TRBD2 matches 12 bases. Trimming removed 6 bases from V and 0 bases from J; junction bases left unmatched: 6. The germline V gene encodes CDR1 ENHRY and CDR2 SYGVKD. The CDR3 is 17 residues long. The CDR3 is CAISGLAGSSSYNEQFF. In nucleotides, the CDR3 is TGTGCCATCAGCGGACTAGCGGGGAGCAGCTCCTACAATGAGCAGTTCTTC.

The chain employs TRBV7-9 and TRBJ2-7; TRBD2 agrees at 13 bases. Per the germline V gene, CDR1 is SEHNR and CDR2 is FQNEAQ (reference sequence). This CDR3 is built from 14 residues. Unmatched junction bases numbered 0, after V lost 3 bases and J lost 4 bases. In DNA, the CDR3 is TGTGCCAGCAGCTTGACTAGCGGGGGGTACGAGCAGTACTTC. Its translation is CASSLTSGGYEQYF.